This T cell receptor beta chain was captured by sequencing in a study of vaccination and CD4 T cells after COVID-19. At the level of the study: The convalescents comprised six males and four females, two of them Hispanic.

Broader study findings: The researchers studied relatively few convalescent patients and omitted early post-infection timepoints.

As for treatment: approximately nine-day PBMC culture with coronavirus spike peptide pools or control peptides (ViraFEST assay). Via ViraFEST, peptide pools expanded antigen-specific T cells before TCR sequencing. Around 2 million PBMCs per well were cultured with roughly 9.2 IU/ml IL-2 and roughly 10 ug/ml peptide pools. A note on this clonotype: Its specificity is unknown.

With the Oncomine TCR Beta short-read assay, DNA from cultured CD4+ T cells was sequenced. TCRdb reprocessed the PCR reads with MiXCR, giving one entry per CDR3 protein. The sample lists around 20,000 distinct CDR3 sequences, approximately 61% occurring once. V lost 4 bases and J 2 bases, leaving 30 bases between the germline ends. The CDR3 length is 20 residues. CDR1 DFQATT and CDR2 SNEGSKA come from the germline V gene (reference sequence). The sample consisted of CD4+ T cells from blood, cultured in vitro, taken after SARS-CoV-2 vaccination. The clonotype was recovered from a human donor who had recovered from COVID-19. This rearrangement joins TRBV20-1 to TRBJ1-5; D is possibly TRBD1 (6 bases). The chain's CDR3 is CSAILGVPGGGILGNQPQHF. The CDR3 region has the DNA TGCAGTGCTATTTTGGGGGTTCCAGGTGGGGGCATATTAGGCAATCAGCCCCAGCATTTT.